This TCR beta chain comes out of a study of OX40 agonist ivuxolimab in advanced cancers. Study in general: Ivuxolimab is a fully human IgG2 antibody that activates OX40 (CD134).

V gave up 1 base and J gave up 7 bases, with 8 bases separating them. Per the germline V gene, CDR1 is LNHDA and CDR2 is SQIVND (reference sequence). This CDR3 has 13 amino acids. Comment on this clone: Antigen: not known.

Assay: immunoSEQ multiplex PCR; the TCRdb copy retains only in-frame clones and omits some. The profile shows roughly 55,000 clones, more than 75% of them singletons. The cohort excluded patients with autoimmune disease history or systemic immunosuppression. Overall study results and limits: At 0.1 to 3.0 mg/kg, clonal expansion of CD4+ and CD8+ blood T cells had occurred by week 6.

The chain recombines TRBV19 with TRBJ1-5; D is unresolved. This receptor was identified in an adult with an advanced solid tumor such as melanoma, head and neck, liver or kidney cancer. The sequencing here drew on CD4+ or CD8+ T cells sorted from blood, taken in a trial of the OX40 agonist ivuxolimab. The CDR3 here is CASSIAEGQPQHF. CDR3 nucleotide sequence: TGTGCCAGTAGTATAGCTGAGGGCCAGCCCCAGCATTTT.